Listed here are 6 T cell receptor beta chains from one sample, sequenced in a study of response to subunit inactivated influenza vaccine. TCRdb redid the calling of the RT-PCR reads with MiXCR, one entry per CDR3 protein. The top ten clones hold approximately 6.5% of a sample with 650,000 to 800,000 distinct CDR3 sequences, approximately 15% of them seen once. The specimen comprised PBMCs from blood, sampled around two weeks before vaccination. The receptors shown here come from a man between 50 and 59 years old who received an inactivated influenza vaccine.

This clonotype appeared many times. V gene TRBV25-1 combines with J gene TRBJ2-7, with 10 bases identical to TRBD1. This CDR3 spans 16 amino acids. The germline CDR1 and CDR2 sequences are MGHDK and SYGVNS. V shed 0 bases, J shed 2 bases, and the junction held 4 bases outside the gene matches. CDR3 amino acids: CASSEYWGTGAYEQYF. CDR3 nucleotides: TGTGCCAGCAGTGAATATTGGGGGACAGGGGCCTACGAGCAGTACTTC.

This clonotype appeared many times. V gene TRBV12-3 or TRBV12-4 combines with J gene TRBJ2-5; D is uncertain. The CDR3 is 11 residues long. V was shortened by 6 bases and J by 5 bases, with 7 bases between the two germline ends. CDR3 protein: CASSFRETQYF. CDR3 coding DNA: TGTGCCAGCAGCTTCCGGGAGACCCAGTACTTC.

The chain joins TRBV5-1 to TRBJ2-2; perhaps TRBD1 as D (5 bases). The V gene's germline CDR1 is SGHRS and CDR2 YFSETQ. V lost 3 bases, J lost 5 bases, and 17 bases lay in between. CDR3 size: 16 residues. In DNA, the CDR3 is TGCGCCAGCAGCTGGGGTCCCAGGGCAGGAACCGGGGAGCTGTTTTTT. Its translation: CASSWGPRAGTGELFF.

This clonotype was counted only a few times. The chain carries TRBV2 and TRBJ2-3; maybe TRBD2 (6 bases). V was trimmed by 4 bases and J by 1 base, leaving 12 bases between them. Germline V gene lookup returns CDR1 SNHLY and CDR2 FYNNEI. The length of the CDR3 is 15 residues. The CDR3 nucleotides are TGTGCCAGCAGTGTTAGGGTAGCGGGCACAGATACGCAGTATTTT. Its translation is CASSVRVAGTDTQYF.

This clonotype appeared a few times. The chain is built from TRBV29-1 and TRBJ2-3, with D uncertain. Trimming took off 0 bases at V and 7 bases at J, with 8 bases between the two ends. The length of the CDR3 is 12 residues. Germline V CDR1 and CDR2: SQVTM, ANQGSEA. CDR3 loop: CSVEDIENTQYF. The CDR3 DNA sequence: TGCAGCGTTGAAGATATCGAGAATACGCAGTATTTT.

This clonotype was counted a few times. The chain couples TRBV19 to TRBJ2-1, with D perhaps matching TRBD2 (6 bases). With 3 bases removed from V and 9 bases from J, the gap between germline ends came to 18 bases. The CDR3 is 15 amino acids. Germline V CDR1 and CDR2: LNHDA, SQIVND (reference sequence). CDR3 bases: TGTGCCAGTAGTATTTACCAGGGAGGTAAGGGTGAGCAGTTCTTC. It yields the protein CASSIYQGGKGEQFF.